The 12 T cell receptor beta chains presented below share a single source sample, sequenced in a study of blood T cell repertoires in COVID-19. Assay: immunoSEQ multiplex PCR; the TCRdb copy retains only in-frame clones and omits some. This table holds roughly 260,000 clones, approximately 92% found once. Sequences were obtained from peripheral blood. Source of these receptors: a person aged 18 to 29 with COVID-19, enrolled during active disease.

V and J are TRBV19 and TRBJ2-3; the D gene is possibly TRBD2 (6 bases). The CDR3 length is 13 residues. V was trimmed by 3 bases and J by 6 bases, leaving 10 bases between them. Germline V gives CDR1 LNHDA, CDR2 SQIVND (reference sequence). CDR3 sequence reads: CASSMAGTDTQYF. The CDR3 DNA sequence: TGTGCCAGTAGTATGGCGGGGACGGATACGCAGTATTTT.

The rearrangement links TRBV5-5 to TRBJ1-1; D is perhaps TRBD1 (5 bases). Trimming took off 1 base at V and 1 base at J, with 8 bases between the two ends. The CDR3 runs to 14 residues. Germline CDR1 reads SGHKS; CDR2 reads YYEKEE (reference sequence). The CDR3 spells CASSLPQGNTEAFF. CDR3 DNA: TGTGCCAGCAGCTTGCCCCAGGGGAACACTGAAGCTTTCTTT. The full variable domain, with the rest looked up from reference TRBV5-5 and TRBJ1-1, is DAGVTQSPTHLIKTRGQQVTLRCSPISGHKSVSWYQQVLGQGPQFIFQYYEKEERGRGNFPDRFSARQFPNYSSELNVNALLLGDSALYLCASSLPQGNTEAFFGQGTRLTVV.

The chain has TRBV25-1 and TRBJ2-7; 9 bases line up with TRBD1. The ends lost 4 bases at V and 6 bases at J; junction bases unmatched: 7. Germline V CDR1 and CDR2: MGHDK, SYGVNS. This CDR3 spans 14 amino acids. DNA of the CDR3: TGTGCCAGCAGTGCGGACAGGGGAGGGTCCGAGCAGTACTTC. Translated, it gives CASSADRGGSEQYF.

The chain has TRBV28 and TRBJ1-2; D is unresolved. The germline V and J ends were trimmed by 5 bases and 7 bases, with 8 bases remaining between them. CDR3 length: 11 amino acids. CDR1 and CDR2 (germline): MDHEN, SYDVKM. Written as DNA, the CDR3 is TGTGCCAGCAGTACTGCAGGTGGCTACACCTTC. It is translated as CASSTAGGYTF.

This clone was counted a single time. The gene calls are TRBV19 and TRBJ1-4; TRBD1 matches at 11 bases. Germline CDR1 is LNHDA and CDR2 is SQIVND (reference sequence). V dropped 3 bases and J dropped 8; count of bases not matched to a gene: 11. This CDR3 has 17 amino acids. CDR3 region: CASSIWTGGDRWEKLFF. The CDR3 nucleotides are TGTGCCAGTAGTATCTGGACAGGGGGCGACCGGTGGGAAAAACTGTTTTTT. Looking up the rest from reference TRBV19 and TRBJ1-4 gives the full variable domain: DGGITQSPKYLFRKEGQNVTLSCEQNLNHDAMYWYRQDPGQGLRLIYYSQIVNDFQKGDIAEGYSVSREKKESFPLTVTSAQKNPTAFYLCASSIWTGGDRWEKLFFGSGTQLSVL.

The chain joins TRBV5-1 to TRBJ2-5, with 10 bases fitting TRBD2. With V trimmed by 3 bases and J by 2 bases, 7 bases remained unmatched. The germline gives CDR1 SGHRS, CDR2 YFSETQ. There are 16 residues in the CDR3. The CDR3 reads CASSSPKAGGQETQYF. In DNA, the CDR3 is TGCGCCAGCAGCTCCCCCAAAGCGGGAGGGCAAGAGACCCAGTACTTC.

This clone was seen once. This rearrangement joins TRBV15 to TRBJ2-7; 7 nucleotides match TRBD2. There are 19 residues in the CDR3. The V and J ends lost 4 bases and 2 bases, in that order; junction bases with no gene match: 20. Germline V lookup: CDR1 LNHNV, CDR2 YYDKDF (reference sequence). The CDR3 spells CATSTSRDRAREAPYEQYF. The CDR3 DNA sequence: TGTGCCACCAGCACCTCTAGAGATAGGGCCCGGGAGGCTCCCTACGAGCAGTACTTC.

CDR3 DNA sequence: TGTGCCAGTAAAGCTTCCATAGCGGGAGGGCAAGAGACCCAGTACTTC. As protein: CASKASIAGGQETQYF. V usage is TRBV5-4 and J usage is TRBJ2-5; 11 nucleotides line up with TRBD2. V dropped 8 bases and J dropped 2; count of bases not matched to a gene: 11. The germline V gene has CDR1 SGHNT and CDR2 YYREEE (reference sequence). The CDR3 loop spans 16 amino acids. Full variable domain (outside the CDR3, taken from reference TRBV5-4 and TRBJ2-5): ETGVTQSPTHLIKTRGQQVTLRCSSQSGHNTVSWYQQALGQGPQFIFQYYREEENGRGNFPPRFSGLQFPNYSSELNVNALELDDSALYLCASKASIAGGQETQYFGPGTRLLVL.

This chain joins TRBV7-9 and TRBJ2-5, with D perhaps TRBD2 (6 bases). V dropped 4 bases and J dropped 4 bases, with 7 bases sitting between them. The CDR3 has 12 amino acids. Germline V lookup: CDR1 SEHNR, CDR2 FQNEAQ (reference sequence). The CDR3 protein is CASSWRGETQYF. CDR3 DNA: TGTGCCAGCAGCTGGAGGGGAGAGACCCAGTACTTC.

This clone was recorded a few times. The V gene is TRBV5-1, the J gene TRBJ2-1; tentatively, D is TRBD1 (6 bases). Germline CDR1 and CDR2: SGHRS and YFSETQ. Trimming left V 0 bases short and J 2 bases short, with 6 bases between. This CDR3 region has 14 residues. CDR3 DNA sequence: TGCGCCAGCAGCTTGGACAGGGCCTACAATGAGCAGTTCTTC. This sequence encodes CASSLDRAYNEQFF.

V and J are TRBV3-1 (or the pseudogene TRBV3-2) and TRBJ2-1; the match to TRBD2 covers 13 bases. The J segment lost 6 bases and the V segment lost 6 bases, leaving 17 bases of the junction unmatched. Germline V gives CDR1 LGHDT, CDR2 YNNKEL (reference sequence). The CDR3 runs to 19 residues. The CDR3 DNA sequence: TGTGCCAGCAGTGACTGGGGACTAGCGGGAACCGCAGGTGTCAATGAGCAGTTCTTC. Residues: CASSDWGLAGTAGVNEQFF.

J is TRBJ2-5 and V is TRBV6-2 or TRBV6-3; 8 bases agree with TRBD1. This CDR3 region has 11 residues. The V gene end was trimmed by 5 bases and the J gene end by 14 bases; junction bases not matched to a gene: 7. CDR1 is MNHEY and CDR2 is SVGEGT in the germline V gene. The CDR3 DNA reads TGTGCCAGCAGTACAGGGACAGGCAAATACTTC. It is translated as CASSTGTGKYF.